One sample yielded the 16 T cell receptor beta chains listed below, sequenced in a study of OX40 agonist ivuxolimab in advanced cancers. Produced via immunoSEQ multiplex PCR; TCRdb's table is partial and in-frame only. This table has 96,000 or so clones, approximately 80% appearing once. The source was CD4+ or CD8+ T cells sorted from blood, collected in a trial of the OX40 agonist ivuxolimab. The receptor set was obtained from an adult with an advanced solid tumor such as melanoma, head and neck, liver or kidney cancer.

This clone was seen a few times. This chain uses TRBV30 with TRBJ1-2; TRBD1 aligns across 9 bases. This CDR3 comprises 12 residues. V gave up 4 bases and J gave up 6 bases; unmatched junction bases: 3. Germline loops: CDR1 GTSNPN, CDR2 SVGIG (reference sequence). CDR3 loop: CAWTGTGNGYTF. DNA for the CDR3: TGTGCCTGGACCGGGACAGGGAATGGCTACACCTTC.

The gene calls are TRBV7-8 and TRBJ2-2, with 7 bases fitting TRBD1. J was trimmed by 2 bases and V by 5 bases; bases with no gene match: 5. The V gene's germline CDR1 is SGHVS and CDR2 FQNEAQ. CDR3 length equals 15 residues. Here the CDR3 DNA reads TGTGCCAGCAGCCGAAGGGACAGAAACACCGGGGAGCTGTTTTTT. It encodes CASSRRDRNTGELFF.

This clone occurred once. The rearrangement links TRBV6-6 to TRBJ1-2; 9 nucleotides agree with TRBD1. Germline values: CDR1 MNHNY, CDR2 SVGAGI (reference sequence). J gave up 6 bases and V 5 bases, and 13 bases lay outside the gene matches. This CDR3 is 16 amino acids long. CDR3 nucleotide sequence: TGTGCCAGCAGTCCTGCCATGGGACAGGGATTAGATGGCTACACCTTC. Its translation: CASSPAMGQGLDGYTF.

The J gene is TRBJ1-1, the V gene TRBV7-8; no definite D call. The germline V and J ends were trimmed by 4 bases and 3 bases, with 6 bases remaining between them. CDR1 and CDR2 (germline): SGHVS, FQNEAQ. There are 12 residues in the CDR3. CDR3 sequence (DNA): TGTGCCAGCAGCTCTTCGTACACTGAAGCTTTCTTT. Protein sequence: CASSSSYTEAFF.

This clone has more than one count but fewer than ten. This chain uses TRBV4-1 with TRBJ2-3, with 8 bases matching TRBD1. With V trimmed by 3 bases and J by 6 bases, 8 bases remained unmatched. The CDR3 has 15 amino acids. The V gene's germline CDR1 is MGHRA and CDR2 YSYEKL. The CDR3 DNA sequence: TGCGCCAGCAGCCAGGCCGACAGGGGTACGGATACGCAGTATTTT. It specifies CASSQADRGTDTQYF.

The V gene is TRBV7-6, the J gene TRBJ1-6; TRBD1 might be the D (5 bases). CDR1 is SGHVS and CDR2 is FNYEAQ in the germline V gene. V was trimmed by 2 bases and J by 5 bases, leaving 10 bases between them. The CDR3 is made up of 15 amino acids. The CDR3 DNA reads as TGTGCCAGCAGCTTAAGACAGCTAAATAATTCACCCCTCCACTTT. Translating it yields CASSLRQLNNSPLHF. The full variable domain, rest sourced from reference TRBV7-6 and TRBJ1-6, is GAGVSQSPRYKVTKRGQDVALRCDPISGHVSLYWYRQALGQGPEFLTYFNYEAQQDKSGLPNDRFSAERPEGSISTLTIQRTEQRDSAMYRCASSLRQLNNSPLHFGNGTRLTVT.

The chain links TRBV19 to TRBJ2-7; possible D gene TRBD1, 6 bases. V lost 8 bases, J lost 9 bases, and 14 bases lay in between. This CDR3 is built from 11 residues. Germline V lookup: CDR1 LNHDA, CDR2 SQIVND (reference sequence). The CDR3 protein is CASHSGTLQYF. The DNA for the CDR3 is TGTGCCAGTCACTCCGGGACACTGCAGTACTTC.

The chain joins TRBV5-6 to TRBJ1-3, with D possibly being TRBD1 (5 bases). V was clipped by 1 base and J by 9 bases, with 14 bases between them. The germline gives CDR1 SGHDT, CDR2 YYEEEE. The CDR3 runs to 14 residues. CDR3 sequence (DNA): TGTGCCAGCAGCTTGTGGGCGTCAGGGCCCACCATATATTTT. Its protein product is CASSLWASGPTIYF. The full variable domain, completed using reference TRBV5-6 and TRBJ1-3, is DAGVTQSPTHLIKTRGQQVTLRCSPKSGHDTVSWYQQALGQGPQFIFQYYEEEERQRGNFPDRFSGHQFPNYSSELNVNALLLGDSALYLCASSLWASGPTIYFGEGSWLTVV.

This clone has only a few counts. V and J are TRBV5-1 and TRBJ1-4; D is undetermined. The V end was cut by 2 bases, the J end by 8 bases, with 16 bases between. The CDR3 has 15 amino acids. Germline loops: CDR1 SGHRS, CDR2 YFSETQ. Here the CDR3 reads CASSFEGLEREKLFF. DNA for the CDR3: TGCGCCAGCAGCTTCGAAGGGTTGGAGAGGGAAAAACTGTTTTTT.

This clone showed up just a few times. This chain links TRBV27 with TRBJ1-1; no definite D call. This CDR3 has 13 amino acids. Trimming left V 9 bases short and J 6 bases short, with 17 bases between. Germline CDR1 reads MNHEY; CDR2 reads SMNVEV (reference sequence). The CDR3 DNA reads as TGTGCCAGTTACCGAGAGGGTTGGTCTGAAGCTTTCTTT. Translated: CASYREGWSEAFF.

On this clone itself: Other DNA sequences within the sample encode an identical CDR3. The chain employs TRBV2 and TRBJ1-1; 9 nucleotides agree with TRBD1. The germline gives CDR1 SNHLY, CDR2 FYNNEI. The CDR3 length is 16 residues. J was trimmed by 1 base and V by 6 bases; bases with no gene match: 9. DNA for the CDR3: TGTGCCAGCAGGAAGGGGCCGGGACAGGGGAACACTGAAGCTTTCTTT. This encodes CASRKGPGQGNTEAFF.

The CDR3 reads CATLAGADYNEQFF. The CDR3 coding sequence is TGTGCTACCTTAGCGGGAGCCGACTACAATGAGCAGTTCTTC. This chain links TRBV12-5 with TRBJ2-1, with TRBD2 matching over 9 bases. The V segment lost 10 bases and the J segment 3 bases; nucleotides outside the gene matches: 7. The CDR3 is 14 residues long. Germline CDR1 is LGHNT and CDR2 is FRNRAP.

CDR3 in amino acids: CASSFFYTEAFF. CDR3 bases: TGTGCCAGCAGCTTCTTTTACACTGAAGCTTTCTTT. The chain uses TRBV7-2 and TRBJ1-1; no firm D call. CDR1 is SGHTA and CDR2 is FQGNSA in the germline V gene. Trimming shortened V by 3 bases and J by 3 bases, and 5 bases separated the two germline ends. The length of the CDR3 is 12 residues.

The rearrangement uses TRBV6-1 and TRBJ1-2, with D tentatively TRBD1 (5 bases). The germline gives CDR1 MNHNS, CDR2 SASEGT. V dropped 3 bases and J dropped 4 bases, with 9 bases sitting between them. The CDR3 loop spans 13 amino acids. The CDR3 reads CASSEGGSYGYTF. DNA of the CDR3: TGTGCCAGCAGTGAGGGGGGTTCCTATGGCTACACCTTC.

The chain joins TRBV6-6 to TRBJ1-5; 11 bases map to TRBD1. The V gene's germline CDR1 is MNHNY and CDR2 SVGAGI (reference sequence). The CDR3 runs 16 residues. Trimming removed 2 bases from V and 5 bases from J; junction bases left unmatched: 5. The CDR3 protein is CASSYTGQGAYQPQHF. The DNA of the CDR3 is TGTGCCAGCAGTTACACCGGACAGGGGGCCTATCAGCCCCAGCATTTT.

The DNA for the CDR3 is TGTGCCAGCTCACCAAGACAGGGGGGGGACGAGCAGTACTTC. Translating gives CASSPRQGGDEQYF. This chain uses TRBV18 with TRBJ2-7; 9 nucleotides line up with TRBD1. J was trimmed by 5 bases and V by 2 bases; bases with no gene match: 4. Germline loops: CDR1 KGHSH, CDR2 LQKENI. The CDR3 totals 14 residues.